The 2 T cell receptor beta chains reported below all come from one sample, sequenced in a study of T-cell reconstitution after alpha-beta-depleted transplantation in children. Preparing the TCRbeta library involved the use of unique molecular identifiers. TCRdb re-called the PCR reads through MiXCR, storing one row per CDR3 protein. The sample includes approximately 640,000 distinct CDR3 sequences, over 15% of them seen just once. Specimen: PBMCs from the stem cell graft donor, collected from the stem cell graft. The receptor source for this set is a human donor who donated a stem cell graft to a child with acute myeloid leukemia.

There are a few counts of this clonotype. The CDR3 DNA follows: TGCAGTGCTAGGGGTCTAGGGCGGATAGGCGAGCAGTACGTC. The encoded protein is CSARGLGRIGEQYV. The chain joins TRBV20-1 to TRBJ2-7, with D uncertain. Germline lookup yields CDR1 DFQATT and CDR2 SNEGSKA (reference sequence). Between the trimmed V and J ends, which lost 3 bases and 6 bases, there was a span of 18 bases. The CDR3 has 14 amino acids.

This clonotype was counted at least ten times. The chain recombines TRBV5-5 with TRBJ1-6; D possibly corresponds to TRBD1 (5 bases). The V gene lost 0 bases and the J gene lost 6 bases, with 10 bases spanning the gap. This CDR3 has 15 residues. Germline assignment: CDR1 SGHKS and CDR2 YYEKEE (reference sequence). The CDR3 loop is CASSLDTGINSPLHF. The CDR3 bases are TGTGCCAGCAGCTTGGATACAGGCATTAATTCACCCCTCCACTTT.